The rows below give T cell receptor beta chains drawn from one sample of a study of blood T cells in healthy people across ages. TCRdb passed the 5' RACE reads through MiXCR, listing each CDR3 protein once. The data contain 600,000 or so distinct CDR3 sequences, approximately 30% of them seen just once; the ten biggest clones take up 15% to 19%. The sequenced sample consisted of blood. These receptors were collected from an elderly woman in good health. Both conserved end residues are part of each CDR3. D genes are given only for firm matches. Clone sizes are given selectively: once, few, many, or a class where the clone is expanded.

J gene: TRBJ2-3
clone size: many
V gene: TRBV9
D gene: NA
CDR3 protein: CASSVAHPTDTQYF
CDR3 DNA: TGTGCCAGCAGCGTAGCGCACCCCACAGATACGCAGTATTTT

J gene: TRBJ1-1
clone size: NA
V gene: TRBV20-1
D gene: TRBD1
CDR3 protein: CSAGGGTGGSTEAFF
CDR3 DNA: TGCAGTGCTGGAGGGGGGACAGGGGGCAGTACTGAAGCTTTCTTT

J gene: TRBJ1-2
clone size: few
V gene: TRBV20-1
D gene: NA
CDR3 protein: CSAREGQGRDYYGYTF
CDR3 DNA: TGCAGTGCTAGAGAAGGGCAGGGACGCGATTACTATGGCTACACCTTC

J gene: TRBJ2-7
clone size: many
V gene: TRBV5-1
D gene: TRBD2
CDR3 protein: CASSREGTDEQYF
CDR3 DNA: TGCGCCAGCAGCCGGGAGGGGACCGACGAGCAGTACTTC

J gene: TRBJ1-4
clone size: few
V gene: TRBV7-8
D gene: NA
CDR3 protein: CASSLAPVNEKLFF
CDR3 DNA: TGTGCCAGCAGCTTAGCACCGGTTAATGAAAAACTGTTTTTT

J gene: TRBJ1-5
clone size: many
V gene: TRBV21-1
D gene: NA
CDR3 protein: CASSTTGPGNQPQHF
CDR3 DNA: TGTGCCAGCAGCACAACAGGGCCGGGTAATCAGCCCCAGCATTTT

J gene: TRBJ2-7
clone size: NA
V gene: TRBV14
D gene: NA
CDR3 protein: CASSQSYSGGKYF
CDR3 DNA: TGTGCCAGCAGCCAAAGTTACAGCGGTGGCAAGTACTTC

J gene: TRBJ2-3
clone size: once
V gene: TRBV10-3
D gene: TRBD2
CDR3 protein: CAIRASGTRASTDTQYF
CDR3 DNA: TGTGCCATCAGAGCTAGCGGGACGAGAGCTAGCACAGATACGCAGTATTTT

J gene: TRBJ2-7
clone size: many
V gene: TRBV20-1
D gene: NA
CDR3 protein: CSSSGLMISYEQYF
CDR3 DNA: TGCAGCTCCTCTGGGCTTATGATCTCCTACGAGCAGTACTTC

J gene: TRBJ2-1
clone size: NA
V gene: TRBV18
D gene: NA
CDR3 protein: CASSPLNPTNNEQFF
CDR3 DNA: TGTGCCAGCTCACCCTTAAATCCAACCAACAATGAGCAGTTCTTC

J gene: TRBJ2-2
clone size: NA
V gene: TRBV7-2
D gene: TRBD2
CDR3 protein: CANSRGLAGMNTGELFF
CDR3 DNA: TGTGCCAACTCTCGGGGACTAGCGGGGATGAACACCGGGGAGCTGTTTTTT

J gene: TRBJ1-2
clone size: NA
V gene: TRBV15
D gene: NA
CDR3 protein: CATSTRGLYGYTF
CDR3 DNA: TGTGCCACCAGCACCCGAGGACTCTATGGCTACACCTTC

J gene: TRBJ2-5
clone size: few
V gene: TRBV24-1
D gene: TRBD2
CDR3 protein: CATSEISGGTHNEQYF
CDR3 DNA: TGTGCCACCAGTGAAATTAGCGGGGGCACACACAATGAGCAGTACTTC

J gene: TRBJ2-3
clone size: NA
V gene: TRBV4-2
D gene: TRBD2
CDR3 protein: CASSQVLAGARTDTQYF
CDR3 DNA: TGTGCCAGCAGCCAAGTCCTAGCGGGAGCCCGCACAGATACGCAGTATTTT